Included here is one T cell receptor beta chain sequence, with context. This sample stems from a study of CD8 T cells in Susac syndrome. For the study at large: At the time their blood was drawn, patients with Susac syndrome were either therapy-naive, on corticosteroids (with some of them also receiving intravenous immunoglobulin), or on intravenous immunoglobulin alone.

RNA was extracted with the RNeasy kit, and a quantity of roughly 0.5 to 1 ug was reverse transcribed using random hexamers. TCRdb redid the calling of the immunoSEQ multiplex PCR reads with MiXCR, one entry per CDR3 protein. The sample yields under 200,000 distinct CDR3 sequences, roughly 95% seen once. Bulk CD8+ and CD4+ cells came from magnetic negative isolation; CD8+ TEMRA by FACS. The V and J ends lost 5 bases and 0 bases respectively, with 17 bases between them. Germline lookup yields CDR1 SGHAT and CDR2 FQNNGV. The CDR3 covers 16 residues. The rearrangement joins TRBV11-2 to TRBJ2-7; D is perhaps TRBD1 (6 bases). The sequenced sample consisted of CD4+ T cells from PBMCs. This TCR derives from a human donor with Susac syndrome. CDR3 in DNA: TGTGCCAGCAGCCCCATAGCGCGACAGGCCTCCTACGAGCAGTACTTC. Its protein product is CASSPIARQASYEQYF.